This passage covers 3 T cell receptor beta chains from one sample sequenced in a study of control samples from healthy donors and cancer patients. Clones were read by immunoSEQ multiplex PCR, and TCRdb kept only the in-frame ones, dropping some. Of around 94,000 clones listed, 86% are singletons. The sample was blood. The receptors come from a woman aged 45-59 years in good health.

The chain has TRBV5-1 and TRBJ1-2, with D possibly matching TRBD1 (5 bases). V was clipped by 4 bases and J by 3 bases, with 13 bases between them. The germline V gene encodes CDR1 SGHRS and CDR2 YFSETQ. The CDR3 has 14 amino acids. In DNA form, the CDR3 reads TGCGCCAGCAGCCCGGATGGGGCTGACTATGGCTACACCTTC. This codes for CASSPDGADYGYTF.

The rearrangement links TRBV3-1 (or the pseudogene TRBV3-2) to TRBJ2-2; D remains ambiguous. CDR1 is LGHDT and CDR2 is YNNKEL in the germline V gene (reference sequence). Trimming took 0 bases from V and 3 from J, leaving 17 bases between them. The CDR3 sequence is 18 residues long. The CDR3 loop reads CASSQERRAGDYTGELFF. The CDR3 coding sequence is TGTGCCAGCAGCCAAGAGAGAAGGGCAGGAGATTACACCGGGGAGCTGTTTTTT.

This sequence joins TRBV9 and TRBJ2-1; 9 nucleotides line up with TRBD2. The CDR3 consists of 15 residues. The V segment lost 3 bases and the J segment 7 bases; nucleotides outside the gene matches: 8. Germline assignment: CDR1 SGDLS and CDR2 YYNGEE. CDR3 region: CASSAGLRGGNEQFF. The DNA of the CDR3 is TGTGCCAGCAGCGCTGGGCTGCGGGGGGGAAATGAGCAGTTCTTC.